This TCR beta chain was observed in a study of cytomegalovirus exposure and HLA in healthy donors. Study-level points and caveats: When presence/absence was analysed, sequencing depth was taken to be roughly uniform across donors. A later analysis found TCR association rates differed by HLA locus, highest for DRB1 and lowest for HLA-C.

This CDR3 comprises 15 residues. Germline assignment: CDR1 MNHEY and CDR2 SMNVEV (reference sequence). The V end was cut by 5 bases, the J end by 7 bases, with 17 bases between. The PCR had 60 Vbeta and 13 Jbeta primers. Assay used: immunoSEQ multiplex PCR; TCRdb lists only in-frame clones, some missing. Of approximately 92,000 clones in the sample, more than 60% are singletons; the top ten hold under 8%. Remarks on this clone: Its antigen is not identified.

Sequencing used PBMCs. The chain recombines TRBV27 with TRBJ1-4; D may be TRBD1 (5 bases). The receptor was derived from a man aged 45-60 years in good health and CMV-seropositive. In DNA form, the CDR3 reads TGTGCCAGCAGTCCCAACCGGGACGGGGGTGAAAAACTGTTTTTT. This gives the protein CASSPNRDGGEKLFF.